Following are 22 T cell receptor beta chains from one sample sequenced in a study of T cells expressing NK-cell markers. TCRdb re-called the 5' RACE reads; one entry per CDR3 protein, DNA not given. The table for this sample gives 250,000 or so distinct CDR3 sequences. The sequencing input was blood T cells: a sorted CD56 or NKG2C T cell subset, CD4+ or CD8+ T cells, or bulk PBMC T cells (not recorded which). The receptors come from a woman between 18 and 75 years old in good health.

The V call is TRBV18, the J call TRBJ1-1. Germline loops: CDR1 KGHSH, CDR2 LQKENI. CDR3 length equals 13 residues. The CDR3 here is CASSSDMYTEAFF. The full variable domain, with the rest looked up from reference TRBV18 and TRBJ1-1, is NAGVMQNPRHLVRRRGQEARLRCSPMKGHSHVYWYRQLPEEGLKFMVYLQKENIIDESGMPKERFSAEFPKEGPSILRIQQVVRGDSAAYFCASSSDMYTEAFFGQGTRLTVV.

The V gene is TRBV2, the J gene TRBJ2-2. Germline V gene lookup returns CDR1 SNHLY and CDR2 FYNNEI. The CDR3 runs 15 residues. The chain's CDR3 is CASSGAGRNTGELFF.

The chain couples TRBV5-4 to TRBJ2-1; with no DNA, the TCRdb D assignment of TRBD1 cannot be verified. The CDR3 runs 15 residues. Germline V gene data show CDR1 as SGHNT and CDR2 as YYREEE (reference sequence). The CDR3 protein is CASSPPGASYNEQFF.

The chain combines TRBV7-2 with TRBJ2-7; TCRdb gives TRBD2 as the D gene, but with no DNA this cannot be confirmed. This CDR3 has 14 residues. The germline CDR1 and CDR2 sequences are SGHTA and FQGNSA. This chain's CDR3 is CASSSTSGPYEQYF.

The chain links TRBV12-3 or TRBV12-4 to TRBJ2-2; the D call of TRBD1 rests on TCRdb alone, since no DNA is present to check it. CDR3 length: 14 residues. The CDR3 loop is CASIQSGRTGELFF.

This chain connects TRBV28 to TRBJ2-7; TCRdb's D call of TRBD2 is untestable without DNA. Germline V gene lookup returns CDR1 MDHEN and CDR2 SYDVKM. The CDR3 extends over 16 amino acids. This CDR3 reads CASSSAGTSGTYEQYF.

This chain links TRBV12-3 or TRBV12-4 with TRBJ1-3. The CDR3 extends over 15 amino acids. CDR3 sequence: CASSLARTVGNTIYF.

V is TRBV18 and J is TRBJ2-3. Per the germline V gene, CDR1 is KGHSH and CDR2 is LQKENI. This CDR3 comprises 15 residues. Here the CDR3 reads CASSPPGGLVDTQYF.

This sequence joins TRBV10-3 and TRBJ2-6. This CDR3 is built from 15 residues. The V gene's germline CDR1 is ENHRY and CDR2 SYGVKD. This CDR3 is CAIGAAESGANVLTF.

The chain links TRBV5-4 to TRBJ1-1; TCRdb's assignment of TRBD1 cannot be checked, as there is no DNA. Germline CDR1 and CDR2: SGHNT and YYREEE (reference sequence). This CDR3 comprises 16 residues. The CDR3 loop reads CASSLSGGSMNTEAFF. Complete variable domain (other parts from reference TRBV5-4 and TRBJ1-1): ETGVTQSPTHLIKTRGQQVTLRCSSQSGHNTVSWYQQALGQGPQFIFQYYREEENGRGNFPPRFSGLQFPNYSSELNVNALELDDSALYLCASSLSGGSMNTEAFFGQGTRLTVV.

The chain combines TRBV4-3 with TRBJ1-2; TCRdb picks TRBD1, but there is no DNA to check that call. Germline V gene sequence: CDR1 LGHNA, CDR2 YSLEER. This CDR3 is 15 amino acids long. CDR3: CASSQTTGFWYGYTF.

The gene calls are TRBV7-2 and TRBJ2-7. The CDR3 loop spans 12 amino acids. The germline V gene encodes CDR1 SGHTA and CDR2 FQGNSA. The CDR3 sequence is CASSSGRNEQYF.

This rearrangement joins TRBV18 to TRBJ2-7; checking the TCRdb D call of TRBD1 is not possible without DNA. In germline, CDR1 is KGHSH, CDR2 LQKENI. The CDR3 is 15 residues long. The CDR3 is CASSPPAKQGGEQYF. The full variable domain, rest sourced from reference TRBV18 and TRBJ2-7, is NAGVMQNPRHLVRRRGQEARLRCSPMKGHSHVYWYRQLPEEGLKFMVYLQKENIIDESGMPKERFSAEFPKEGPSILRIQQVVRGDSAAYFCASSPPAKQGGEQYFGPGTRLTVT.

CDR3 in amino acids: CSAPTGKTDTQYF. The chain links TRBV20-1 to TRBJ2-3. Germline V gene sequence: CDR1 DFQATT, CDR2 SNEGSKA (reference sequence). This CDR3 region has 13 residues.

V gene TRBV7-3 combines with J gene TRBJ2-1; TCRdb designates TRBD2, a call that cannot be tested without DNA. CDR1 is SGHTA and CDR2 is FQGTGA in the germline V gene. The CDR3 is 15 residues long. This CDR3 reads CASGEGSSSYNEQFF.

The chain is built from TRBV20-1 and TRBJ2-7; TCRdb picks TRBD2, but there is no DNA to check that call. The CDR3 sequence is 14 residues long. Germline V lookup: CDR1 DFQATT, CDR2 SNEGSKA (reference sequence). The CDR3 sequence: CSADFGLAGTVQYF.

This CDR3 reads CSARSDYPKEGEQFF. The chain links TRBV20-1 to TRBJ2-1; no DNA is available, so the TRBD2 call from TCRdb remains unchecked. The CDR3 runs 15 residues. Germline CDR1 and CDR2: DFQATT and SNEGSKA (reference sequence).

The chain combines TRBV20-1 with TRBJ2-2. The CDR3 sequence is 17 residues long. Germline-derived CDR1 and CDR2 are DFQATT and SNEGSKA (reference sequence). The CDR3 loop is CSARAGRYPANTGELFF.

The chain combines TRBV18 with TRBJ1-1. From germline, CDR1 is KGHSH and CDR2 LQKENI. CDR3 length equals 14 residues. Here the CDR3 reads CASSPPHRNTEAFF.

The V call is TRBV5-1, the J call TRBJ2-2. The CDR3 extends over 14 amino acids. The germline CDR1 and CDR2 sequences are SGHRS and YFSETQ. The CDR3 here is CASRSRSNTGELFF.

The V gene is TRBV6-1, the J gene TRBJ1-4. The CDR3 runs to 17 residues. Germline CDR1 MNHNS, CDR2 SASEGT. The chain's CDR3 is CASPLRDLRATNEKLFF.

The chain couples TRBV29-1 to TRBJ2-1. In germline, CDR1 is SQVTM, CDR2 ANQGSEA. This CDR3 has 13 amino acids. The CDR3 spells CSVESSSYNEQFF.